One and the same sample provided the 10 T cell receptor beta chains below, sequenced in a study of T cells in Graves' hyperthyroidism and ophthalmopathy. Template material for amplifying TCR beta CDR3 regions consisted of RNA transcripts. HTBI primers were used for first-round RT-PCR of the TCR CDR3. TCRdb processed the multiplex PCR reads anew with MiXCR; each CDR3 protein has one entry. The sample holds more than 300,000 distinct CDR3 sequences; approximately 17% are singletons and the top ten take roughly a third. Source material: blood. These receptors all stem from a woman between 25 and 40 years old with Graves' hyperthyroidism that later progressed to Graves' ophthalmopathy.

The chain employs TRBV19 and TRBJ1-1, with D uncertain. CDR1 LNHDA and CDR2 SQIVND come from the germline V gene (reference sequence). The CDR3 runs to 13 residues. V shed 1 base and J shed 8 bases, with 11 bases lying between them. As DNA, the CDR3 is TGTGCCAGTAGTATAGGAGGATTGGGGGAAGCTTTCTTT. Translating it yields CASSIGGLGEAFF.

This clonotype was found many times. The CDR3 DNA is TGTGCCAGCAGTTTATCTGGGGGCTGGGGGGAAAAACTGTTTTTT. Translated: CASSLSGGWGEKLFF. This chain links TRBV27 with TRBJ1-4, with D perhaps matching TRBD1 (6 bases). Trimming left V 0 bases short and J 8 bases short, with 13 bases between. Germline loops: CDR1 MNHEY, CDR2 SMNVEV (reference sequence). The CDR3 contains 15 residues.

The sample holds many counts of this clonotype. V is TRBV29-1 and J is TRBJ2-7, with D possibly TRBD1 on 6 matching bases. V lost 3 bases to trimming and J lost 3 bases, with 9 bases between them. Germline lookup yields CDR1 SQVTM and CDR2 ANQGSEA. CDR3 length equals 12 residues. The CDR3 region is CSVEGRGYEQYF. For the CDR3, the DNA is TGCAGCGTTGAGGGCAGGGGCTACGAGCAGTACTTC.

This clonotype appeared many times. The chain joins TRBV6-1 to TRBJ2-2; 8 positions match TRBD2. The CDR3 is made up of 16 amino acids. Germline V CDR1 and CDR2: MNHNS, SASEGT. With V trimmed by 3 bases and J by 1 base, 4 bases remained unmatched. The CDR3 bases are TGTGCCAGCAGTGATTGGCTAGCGGGGAACACCGGGGAGCTGTTTTTT. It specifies CASSDWLAGNTGELFF.

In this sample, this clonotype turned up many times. CDR3 bases: TGTGCCAGCAGCCAAGTGGGAACAGACACCGGGGAGCTGTTTTTT. This sequence encodes CASSQVGTDTGELFF. The chain carries TRBV3-1 and TRBJ2-2; D call uncertain. V lost 1 base and J lost 3, with 9 bases in between. Germline V gene data show CDR1 as LGHDT and CDR2 as YNNKEL (reference sequence). The length of the CDR3 is 15 residues.

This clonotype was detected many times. The CDR3 loop reads CASSEQGKYGYTF. The CDR3 coding sequence is TGTGCCAGCAGTGAACAGGGGAAGTATGGCTACACCTTC. V is TRBV28 and J is TRBJ1-2; TRBD1 matches at 7 bases. V lost 5 bases and J lost 5; bases outside the gene matches: 5. CDR1 is MDHEN, CDR2 SYDVKM, per germline. CDR3 length equals 13 residues.

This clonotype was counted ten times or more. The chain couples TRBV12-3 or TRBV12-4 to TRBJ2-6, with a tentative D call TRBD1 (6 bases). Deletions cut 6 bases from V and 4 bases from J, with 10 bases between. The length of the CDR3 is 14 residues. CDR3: CASRSGVGANVLTF. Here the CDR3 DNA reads TGTGCCAGCAGATCAGGGGTAGGGGCCAACGTCCTGACTTTC.

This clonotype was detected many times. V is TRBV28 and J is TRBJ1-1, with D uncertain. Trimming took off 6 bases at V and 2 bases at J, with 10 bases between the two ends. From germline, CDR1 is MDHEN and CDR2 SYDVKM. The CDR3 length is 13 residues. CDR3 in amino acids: CASSLDANTEAFF. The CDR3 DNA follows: TGTGCCAGCAGCCTGGACGCCAACACTGAAGCTTTCTTT.

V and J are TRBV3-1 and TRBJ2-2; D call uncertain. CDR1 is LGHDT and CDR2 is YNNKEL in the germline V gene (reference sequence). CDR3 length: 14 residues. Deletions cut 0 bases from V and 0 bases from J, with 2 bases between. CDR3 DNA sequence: TGTGCCAGCAGCCAAGAGGCGAACACCGGGGAGCTGTTTTTT. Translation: CASSQEANTGELFF.

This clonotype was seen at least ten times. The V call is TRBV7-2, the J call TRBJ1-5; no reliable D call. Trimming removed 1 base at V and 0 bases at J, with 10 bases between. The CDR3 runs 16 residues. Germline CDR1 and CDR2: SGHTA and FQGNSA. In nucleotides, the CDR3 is TGTGCCAGCAGCTTAGGGATAGGGAGTAGCAATCAGCCCCAGCATTTT. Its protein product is CASSLGIGSSNQPQHF.